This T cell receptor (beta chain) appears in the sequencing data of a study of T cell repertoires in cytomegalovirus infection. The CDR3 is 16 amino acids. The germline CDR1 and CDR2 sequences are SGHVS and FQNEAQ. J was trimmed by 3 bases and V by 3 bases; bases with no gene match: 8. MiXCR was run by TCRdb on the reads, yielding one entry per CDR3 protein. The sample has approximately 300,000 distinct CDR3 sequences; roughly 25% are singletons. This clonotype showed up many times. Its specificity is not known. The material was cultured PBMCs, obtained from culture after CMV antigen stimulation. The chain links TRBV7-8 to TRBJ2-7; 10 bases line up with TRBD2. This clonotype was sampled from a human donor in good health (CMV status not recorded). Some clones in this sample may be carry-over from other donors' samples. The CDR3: CASSFPQASGSYEQYF. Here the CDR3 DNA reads TGTGCCAGCAGCTTCCCCCAGGCTAGCGGGAGCTACGAGCAGTACTTC.